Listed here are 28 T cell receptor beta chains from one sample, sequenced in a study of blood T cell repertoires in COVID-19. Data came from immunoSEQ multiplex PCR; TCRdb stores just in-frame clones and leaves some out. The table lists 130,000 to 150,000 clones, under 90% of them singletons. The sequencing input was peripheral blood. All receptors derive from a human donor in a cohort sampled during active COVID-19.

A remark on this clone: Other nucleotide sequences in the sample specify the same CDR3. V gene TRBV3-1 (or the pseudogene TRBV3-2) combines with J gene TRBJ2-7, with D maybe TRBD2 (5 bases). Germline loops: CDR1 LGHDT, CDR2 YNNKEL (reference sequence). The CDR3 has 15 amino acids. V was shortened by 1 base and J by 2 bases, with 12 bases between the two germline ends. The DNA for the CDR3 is TGTGCCAGCAGCCAAGCGTCAGGAGGCCCCTACGAGCAGTACTTC. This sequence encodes CASSQASGGPYEQYF.

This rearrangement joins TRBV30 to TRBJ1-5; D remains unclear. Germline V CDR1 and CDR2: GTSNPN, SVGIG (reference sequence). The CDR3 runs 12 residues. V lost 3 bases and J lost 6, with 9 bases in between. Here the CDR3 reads CAWSDTAQPQHF. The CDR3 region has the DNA TGTGCCTGGAGCGACACCGCTCAGCCCCAGCATTTT.

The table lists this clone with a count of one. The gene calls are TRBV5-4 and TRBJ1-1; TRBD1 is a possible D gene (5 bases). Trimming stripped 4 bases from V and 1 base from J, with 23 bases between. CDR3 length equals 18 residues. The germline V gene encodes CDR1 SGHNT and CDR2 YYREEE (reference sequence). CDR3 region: CASSTVGGYSLGNTEAFF. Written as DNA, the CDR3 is TGTGCCAGCAGCACCGTGGGGGGGTATTCATTGGGGAACACTGAAGCTTTCTTT.

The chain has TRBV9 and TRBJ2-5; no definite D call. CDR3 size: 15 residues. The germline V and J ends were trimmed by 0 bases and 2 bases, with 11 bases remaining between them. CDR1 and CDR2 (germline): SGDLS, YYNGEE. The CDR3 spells CASSVGNTAQETQYF. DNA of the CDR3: TGTGCCAGCAGCGTAGGGAATACAGCACAAGAGACCCAGTACTTC.

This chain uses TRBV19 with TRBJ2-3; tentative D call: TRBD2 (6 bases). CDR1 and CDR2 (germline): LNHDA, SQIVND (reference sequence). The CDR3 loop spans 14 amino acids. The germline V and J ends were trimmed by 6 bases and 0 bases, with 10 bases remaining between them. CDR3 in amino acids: CASSYSGSTDTQYF. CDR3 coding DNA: TGTGCCAGTAGCTATAGCGGAAGCACAGATACGCAGTATTTT.

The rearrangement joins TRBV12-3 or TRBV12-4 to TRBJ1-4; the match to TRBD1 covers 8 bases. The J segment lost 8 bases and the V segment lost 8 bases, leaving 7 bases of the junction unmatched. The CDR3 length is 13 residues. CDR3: CASATGTGEKLFF. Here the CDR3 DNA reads TGTGCCAGCGCGACCGGGACAGGAGAAAAACTGTTTTTT.

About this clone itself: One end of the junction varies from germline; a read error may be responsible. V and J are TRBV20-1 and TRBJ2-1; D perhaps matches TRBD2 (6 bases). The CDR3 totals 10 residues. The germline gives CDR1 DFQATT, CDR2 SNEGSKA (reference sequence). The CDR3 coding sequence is TGCAGTGCTAGACACCGGGACTTAATCTTC. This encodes CSARHRDLIF.

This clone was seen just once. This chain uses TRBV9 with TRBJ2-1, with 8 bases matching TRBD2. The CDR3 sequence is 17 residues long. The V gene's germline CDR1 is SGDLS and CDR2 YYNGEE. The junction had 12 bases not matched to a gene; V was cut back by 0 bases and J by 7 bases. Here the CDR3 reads CASSVAPQRGTGNEQFF. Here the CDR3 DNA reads TGTGCCAGCAGCGTAGCCCCCCAGCGGGGGACGGGGAATGAGCAGTTCTTC. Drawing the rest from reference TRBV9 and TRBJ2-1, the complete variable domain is DSGVTQTPKHLITATGQRVTLRCSPRSGDLSVYWYQQSLDQGLQFLIQYYNGEERAKGNILERFSAQQFPDLHSELNLSSLELGDSALYFCASSVAPQRGTGNEQFFGPGTRLTVL.

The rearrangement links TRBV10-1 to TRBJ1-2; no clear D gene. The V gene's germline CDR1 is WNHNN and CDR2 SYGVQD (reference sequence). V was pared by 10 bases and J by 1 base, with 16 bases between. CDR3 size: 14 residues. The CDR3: CATPPTTFNYGYTF. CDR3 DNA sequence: TGCGCCACTCCCCCGACGACTTTTAACTATGGCTACACCTTC.

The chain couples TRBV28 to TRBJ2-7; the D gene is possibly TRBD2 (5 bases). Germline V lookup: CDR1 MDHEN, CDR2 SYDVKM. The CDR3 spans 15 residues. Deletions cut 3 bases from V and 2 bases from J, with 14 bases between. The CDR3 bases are TGTGCCAGCAGTTTGAGGGTCGACGGCGCCTACGAGCAGTACTTC. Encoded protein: CASSLRVDGAYEQYF.

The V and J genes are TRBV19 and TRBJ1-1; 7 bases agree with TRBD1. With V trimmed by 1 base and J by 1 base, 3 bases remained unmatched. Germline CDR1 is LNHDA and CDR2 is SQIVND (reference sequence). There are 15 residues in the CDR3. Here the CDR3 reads CASSIVGQENTEAFF. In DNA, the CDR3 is TGTGCCAGTAGTATAGTTGGACAGGAGAACACTGAAGCTTTCTTT.

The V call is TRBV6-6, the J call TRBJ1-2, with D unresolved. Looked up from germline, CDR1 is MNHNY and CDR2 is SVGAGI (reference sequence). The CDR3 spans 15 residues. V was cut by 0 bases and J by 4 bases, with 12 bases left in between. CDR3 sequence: CASSYSEIEIYGYTF. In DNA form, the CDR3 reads TGTGCCAGCAGTTACTCCGAAATAGAGATCTATGGCTACACCTTC.

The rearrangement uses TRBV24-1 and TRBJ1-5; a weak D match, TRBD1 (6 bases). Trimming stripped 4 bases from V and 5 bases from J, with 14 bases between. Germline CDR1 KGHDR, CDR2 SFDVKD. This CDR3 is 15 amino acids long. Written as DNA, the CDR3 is TGTGCCACCAGTGAGTCGGGGGGCGGCCATCAGCCCCAGCATTTT. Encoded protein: CATSESGGGHQPQHF.

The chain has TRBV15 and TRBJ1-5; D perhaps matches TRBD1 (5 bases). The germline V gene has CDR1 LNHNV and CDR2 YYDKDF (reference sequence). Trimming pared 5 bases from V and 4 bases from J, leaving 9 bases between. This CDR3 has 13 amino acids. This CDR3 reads CATSPGGNQPQHF. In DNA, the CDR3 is TGTGCCACCAGCCCCGGGGGGAATCAGCCCCAGCATTTT.

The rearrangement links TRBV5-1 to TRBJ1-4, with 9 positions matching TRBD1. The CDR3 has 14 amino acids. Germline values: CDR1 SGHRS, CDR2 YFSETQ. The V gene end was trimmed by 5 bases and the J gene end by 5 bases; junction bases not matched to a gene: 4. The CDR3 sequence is CASRPTGGNEKLFF. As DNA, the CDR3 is TGCGCCAGCAGGCCGACAGGGGGGAATGAAAAACTGTTTTTT.

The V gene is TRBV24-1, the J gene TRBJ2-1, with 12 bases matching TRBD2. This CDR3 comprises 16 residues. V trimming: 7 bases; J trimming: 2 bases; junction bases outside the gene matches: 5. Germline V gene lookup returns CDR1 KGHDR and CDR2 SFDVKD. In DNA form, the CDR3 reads TGTGCCACCAGCGCTGGACTAGCGGGGCCCTACAATGAGCAGTTCTTC. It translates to CATSAGLAGPYNEQFF.

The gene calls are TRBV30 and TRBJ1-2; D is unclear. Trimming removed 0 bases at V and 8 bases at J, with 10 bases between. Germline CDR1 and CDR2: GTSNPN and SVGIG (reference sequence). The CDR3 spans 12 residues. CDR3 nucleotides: TGTGCCTGGAGTGTTTCGGGGAACGGCTACACCTTC. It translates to CAWSVSGNGYTF.

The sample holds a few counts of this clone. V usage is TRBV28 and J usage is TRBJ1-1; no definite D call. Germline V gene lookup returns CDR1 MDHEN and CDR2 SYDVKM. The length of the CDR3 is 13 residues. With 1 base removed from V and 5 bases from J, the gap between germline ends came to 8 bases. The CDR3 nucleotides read TGTGCCAGCAGTTTATTATCCGGGACTGAAGCTTTCTTT. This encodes CASSLLSGTEAFF.

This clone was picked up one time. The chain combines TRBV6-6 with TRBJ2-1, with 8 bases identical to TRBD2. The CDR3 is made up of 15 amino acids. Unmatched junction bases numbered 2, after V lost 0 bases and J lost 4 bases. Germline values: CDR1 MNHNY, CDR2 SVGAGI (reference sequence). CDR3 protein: CASSYSSGEYNEQFF. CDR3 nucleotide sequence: TGTGCCAGCAGTTACTCTAGCGGGGAATACAATGAGCAGTTCTTC.

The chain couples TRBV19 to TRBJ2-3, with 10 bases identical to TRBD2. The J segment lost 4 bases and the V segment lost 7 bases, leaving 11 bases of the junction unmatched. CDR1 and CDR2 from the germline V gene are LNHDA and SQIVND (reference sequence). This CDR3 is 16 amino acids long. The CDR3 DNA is TGTGCCAGTAAGGGTACTAGCGGGGACGCCCCAGATACGCAGTATTTT. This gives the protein CASKGTSGDAPDTQYF.

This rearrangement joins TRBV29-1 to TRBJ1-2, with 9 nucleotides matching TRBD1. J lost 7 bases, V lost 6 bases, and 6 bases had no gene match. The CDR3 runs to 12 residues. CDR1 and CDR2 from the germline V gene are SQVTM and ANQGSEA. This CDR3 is CSVHDRGIGYTF. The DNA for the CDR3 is TGCAGCGTCCACGACAGGGGGATTGGCTACACCTTC.

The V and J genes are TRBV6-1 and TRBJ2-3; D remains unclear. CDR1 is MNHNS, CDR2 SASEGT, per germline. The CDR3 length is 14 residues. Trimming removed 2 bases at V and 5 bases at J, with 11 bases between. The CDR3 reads CASSESSSVDTQYF. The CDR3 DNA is TGTGCCAGCAGTGAAAGCTCTAGTGTAGATACGCAGTATTTT.

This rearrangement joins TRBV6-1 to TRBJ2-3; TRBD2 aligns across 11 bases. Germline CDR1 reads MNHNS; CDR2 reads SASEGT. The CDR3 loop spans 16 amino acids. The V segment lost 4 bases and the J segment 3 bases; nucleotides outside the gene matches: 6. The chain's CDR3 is CASSGISGGGTDTQYF. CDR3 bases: TGTGCCAGCAGTGGGATTAGCGGGGGGGGGACAGATACGCAGTATTTT.

The CDR3: CASSQALFGTGDHEQYF. CDR3 sequence (DNA): TGCGCCAGCAGCCAAGCTTTATTTGGGACAGGGGACCACGAGCAGTACTTC. This chain links TRBV4-3 with TRBJ2-7; 10 positions agree with TRBD1. The CDR3 consists of 17 residues. V trimming: 1 base; J trimming: 5 bases; junction bases outside the gene matches: 11. Germline V gene data show CDR1 as LGHNA and CDR2 as YSLEER.

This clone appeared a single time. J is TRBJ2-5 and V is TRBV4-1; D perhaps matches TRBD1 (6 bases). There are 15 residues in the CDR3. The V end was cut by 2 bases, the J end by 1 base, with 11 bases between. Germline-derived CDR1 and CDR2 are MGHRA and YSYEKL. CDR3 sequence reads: CASSQPGTTQETQYF. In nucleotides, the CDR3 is TGCGCCAGCAGCCAACCCGGGACAACCCAAGAGACCCAGTACTTC.

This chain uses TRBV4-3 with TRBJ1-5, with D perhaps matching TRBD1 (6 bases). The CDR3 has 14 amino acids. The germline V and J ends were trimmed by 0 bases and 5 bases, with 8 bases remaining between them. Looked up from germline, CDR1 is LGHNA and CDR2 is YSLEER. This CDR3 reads CASSQEDSDQPQHF. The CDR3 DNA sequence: TGCGCCAGCAGCCAAGAGGACAGCGATCAGCCCCAGCATTTT.

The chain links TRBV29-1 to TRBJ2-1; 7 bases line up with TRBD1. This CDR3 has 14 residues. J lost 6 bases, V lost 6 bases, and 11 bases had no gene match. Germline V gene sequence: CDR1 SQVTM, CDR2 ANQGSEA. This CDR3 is CSVGNRGVGNEQFF. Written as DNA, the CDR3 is TGCAGCGTGGGAAACAGGGGAGTTGGCAATGAGCAGTTCTTC.

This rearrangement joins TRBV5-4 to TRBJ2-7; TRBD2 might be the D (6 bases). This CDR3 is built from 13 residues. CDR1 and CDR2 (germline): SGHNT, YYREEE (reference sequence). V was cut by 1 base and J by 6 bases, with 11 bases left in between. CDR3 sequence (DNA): TGTGCCAGCAGCTTGTACCGGGGAGGCGAGCAGTACTTC. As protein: CASSLYRGGEQYF.